This TCR beta chain derives from a study of cytomegalovirus exposure and HLA in healthy donors. For this clone: Its cognate antigen is unknown. The junction does not match germline at one end; this may be a read error.

There are 12 residues in the CDR3. Germline loops: CDR1 SQVTM, CDR2 ANQGSEA. Study-wide findings and caveats: It was only CMV serostatus that was available as immune exposure information. A few of the chains that were CMV-associated were confirmed in vitro to be specific for CMV antigens. In a later analysis, an Asian-associated ancestry cluster reportedly showed fewer N-insertions than the roughly 730-donor mean.

60 Vbeta and 13 Jbeta primers were used in PCR. Clones were sequenced by immunoSEQ multiplex PCR, and TCRdb holds only the in-frame ones, with some missing. This sample yields approximately 100,000 clones, of which around 75% are seen a single time; roughly 9.7% belongs to the top ten. Sequenced sample: PBMCs. This TCR came from a man aged 18 to 30 in good health and CMV-seropositive. The chain links TRBV29-1 to TRBJ2-7; D is possibly TRBD2 (5 bases). The CDR3 is CSCRDTSHEQYF. As DNA, the CDR3 is TGCAGCTGCCGGGATACCTCCCACGAGCAGTACTTC.